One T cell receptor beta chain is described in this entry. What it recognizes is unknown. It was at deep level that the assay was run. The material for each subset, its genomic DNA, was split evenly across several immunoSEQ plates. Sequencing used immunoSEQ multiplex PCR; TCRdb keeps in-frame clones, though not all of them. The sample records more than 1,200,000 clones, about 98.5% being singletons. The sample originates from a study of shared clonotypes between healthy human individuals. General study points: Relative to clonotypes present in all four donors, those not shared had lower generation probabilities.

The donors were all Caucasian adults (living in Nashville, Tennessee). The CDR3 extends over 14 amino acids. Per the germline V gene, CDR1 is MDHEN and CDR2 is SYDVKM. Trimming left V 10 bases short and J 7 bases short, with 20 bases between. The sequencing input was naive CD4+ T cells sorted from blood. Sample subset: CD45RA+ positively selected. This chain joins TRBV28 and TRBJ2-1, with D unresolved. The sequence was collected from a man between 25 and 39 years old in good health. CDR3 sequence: CATDRPQWGNEQFF. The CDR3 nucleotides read TGTGCCACCGATAGACCCCAATGGGGAAATGAGCAGTTCTTC.